Following are 7 T cell receptor beta chains from one sample sequenced in a study of shared clonotypes between healthy human individuals. The protocol was immunoSEQ multiplex PCR, while the TCRdb copy is restricted to in-frame clones and leaves out a portion. The repertoire holds 950,000 to 1,100,000 clones, with 75% to 80% as singletons. Sequenced material: memory CD4+ T cells from PBMCs. Subset denoted: CD45RA-negative fraction. These receptors were obtained from a man aged 18 to 35 in good health. Some clones in this sample may be carry-over from other donors' samples.

The genes are TRBV7-2 and TRBJ2-2, with 8 bases aligning to TRBD2. V lost 1 base to trimming and J lost 0 bases; unmatched junction nucleotides: 4. There are 17 residues in the CDR3. Germline V gene lookup returns CDR1 SGHTA and CDR2 FQGNSA. CDR3 coding DNA: TGTGCCAGCAGCTTAGTGGCGGGAGGACCGAACACCGGGGAGCTGTTTTTT. The encoded protein is CASSLVAGGPNTGELFF. The variable domain in full, completed from reference TRBV7-2 and TRBJ2-2, reads GAGVSQSPSNKVTEKGKDVELRCDPISGHTALYWYRQSLGQGLEFLIYFQGNSAPDKSGLPSDRFSAERTGGSVSTLTIQRTQQEDSAVYLCASSLVAGGPNTGELFFGEGSRLTVL.

This clone was observed a handful of times. This chain links TRBV18 with TRBJ2-5; 10 bases fit TRBD1. Germline values: CDR1 KGHSH, CDR2 LQKENI. The V segment lost 2 bases and the J segment 3 bases; nucleotides outside the gene matches: 3. The CDR3 is made up of 15 amino acids. The CDR3 is CASSPYGTGEETQYF. CDR3 DNA: TGTGCCAGCTCACCATACGGGACAGGGGAAGAGACCCAGTACTTC. Based on the CDR3 plus reference TRBV18 and TRBJ2-5, the full variable domain is NAGVMQNPRHLVRRRGQEARLRCSPMKGHSHVYWYRQLPEEGLKFMVYLQKENIIDESGMPKERFSAEFPKEGPSILRIQQVVRGDSAAYFCASSPYGTGEETQYFGPGTRLLVL.

V gene TRBV5-8 combines with J gene TRBJ2-7; no definite D call. Trimming removed 2 bases from V and 3 bases from J, with 12 bases in between. Germline V gene sequence: CDR1 SGHTS, CDR2 YDEGEE. The CDR3 has 14 residues. The CDR3 DNA reads TGTGCCAGCAGCTTTTACCTGGAACGCTACGAGCAGTACTTC. Its translation is CASSFYLERYEQYF.

This chain links TRBV25-1 with TRBJ2-3; D ambiguous. The CDR3 covers 12 residues. V lost 2 bases to trimming and J lost 3 bases, with 3 bases between them. The germline V gene has CDR1 MGHDK and CDR2 SYGVNS. CDR3 coding DNA: TGTGCCAGCAGTGAAACGACAGATACGCAGTATTTT. As protein: CASSETTDTQYF.

With regard to this clone: Additional DNA sequences in this sample encode the identical CDR3. This chain connects TRBV7-3 to TRBJ2-7, with D perhaps TRBD2 (5 bases). The germline V gene encodes CDR1 SGHTA and CDR2 FQGTGA. V lost 0 bases and J lost 0, with 6 bases in between. This CDR3 comprises 14 residues. The CDR3 DNA sequence: TGTGCCAGCAGCTTAACGAGGGACTCCTACGAGCAGTACTTC. Its protein is CASSLTRDSYEQYF.

The V and J genes are TRBV2 and TRBJ1-2; D is possibly TRBD1 (5 bases). This CDR3 contains 13 residues. Germline CDR1 is SNHLY and CDR2 is FYNNEI. V was shortened by 7 bases and J by 1 base, with 10 bases between the two germline ends. The CDR3 DNA is TGTGCCAGCACCCCAGACAGTAACTATGGCTACACCTTC. It yields the protein CASTPDSNYGYTF.

This chain joins TRBV5-1 and TRBJ2-2; D might be TRBD1 or TRBD2, each matching 5 bases. Trimming removed 10 bases from V and 0 bases from J, with 19 bases in between. Germline lookup yields CDR1 SGHRS and CDR2 YFSETQ. The CDR3 has 16 amino acids. CDR3 in DNA: TGCGCCGGCCGGGACGGGACCCATGCGAACACCGGGGAGCTGTTTTTT. The encoded protein is CAGRDGTHANTGELFF.